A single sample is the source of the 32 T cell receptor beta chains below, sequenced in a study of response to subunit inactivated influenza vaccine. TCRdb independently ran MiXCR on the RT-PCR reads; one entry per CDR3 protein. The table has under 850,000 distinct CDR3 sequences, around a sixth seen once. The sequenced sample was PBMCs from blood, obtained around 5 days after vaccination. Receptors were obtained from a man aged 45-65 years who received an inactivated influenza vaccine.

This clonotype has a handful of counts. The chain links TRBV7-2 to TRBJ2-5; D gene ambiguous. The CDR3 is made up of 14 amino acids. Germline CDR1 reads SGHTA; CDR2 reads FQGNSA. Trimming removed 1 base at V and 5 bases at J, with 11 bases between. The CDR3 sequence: CASSLVVGFETQYF. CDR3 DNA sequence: TGTGCCAGCAGCTTAGTAGTGGGGTTTGAGACCCAGTACTTC.

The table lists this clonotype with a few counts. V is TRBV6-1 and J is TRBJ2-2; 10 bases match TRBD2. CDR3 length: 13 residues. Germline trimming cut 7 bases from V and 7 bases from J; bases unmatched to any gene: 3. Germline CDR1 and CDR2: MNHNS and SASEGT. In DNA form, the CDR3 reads TGTGCCAGCAACCTAGCGGGGGTCGGGGAGCTGTTTTTT. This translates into CASNLAGVGELFF.

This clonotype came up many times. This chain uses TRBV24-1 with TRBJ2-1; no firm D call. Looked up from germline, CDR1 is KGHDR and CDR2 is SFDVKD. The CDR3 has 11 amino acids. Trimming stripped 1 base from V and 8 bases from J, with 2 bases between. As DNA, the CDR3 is TGTGCCACCAGTGATTTATATGAGCAGTTCTTC. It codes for CATSDLYEQFF.

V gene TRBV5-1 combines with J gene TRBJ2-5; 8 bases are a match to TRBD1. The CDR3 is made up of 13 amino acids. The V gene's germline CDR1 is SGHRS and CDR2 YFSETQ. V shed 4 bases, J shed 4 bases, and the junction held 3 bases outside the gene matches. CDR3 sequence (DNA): TGCGCCAGCAGCGTGACAGGGGCAGAGACCCAGTACTTC. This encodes CASSVTGAETQYF.

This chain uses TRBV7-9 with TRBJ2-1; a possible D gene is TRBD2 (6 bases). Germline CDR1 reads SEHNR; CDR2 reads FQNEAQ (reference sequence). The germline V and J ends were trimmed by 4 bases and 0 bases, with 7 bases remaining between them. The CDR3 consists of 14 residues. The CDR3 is CASSSSVSYNEQFF. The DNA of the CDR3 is TGTGCCAGCAGCTCTAGCGTCTCCTACAATGAGCAGTTCTTC.

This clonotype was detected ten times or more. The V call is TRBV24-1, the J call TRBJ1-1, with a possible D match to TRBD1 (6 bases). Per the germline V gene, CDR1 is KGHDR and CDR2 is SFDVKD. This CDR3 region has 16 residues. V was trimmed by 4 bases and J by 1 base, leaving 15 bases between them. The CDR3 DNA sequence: TGTGCCACCAGTGAAAGCGGGGGCGTTGGGAACACTGAAGCTTTCTTT. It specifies CATSESGGVGNTEAFF.

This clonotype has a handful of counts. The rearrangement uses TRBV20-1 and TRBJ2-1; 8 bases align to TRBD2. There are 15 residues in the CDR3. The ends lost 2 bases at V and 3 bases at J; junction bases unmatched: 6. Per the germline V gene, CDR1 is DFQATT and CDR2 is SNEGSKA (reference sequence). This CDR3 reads CSARPPGGGYNEQFF. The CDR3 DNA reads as TGCAGTGCTAGACCACCGGGGGGGGGCTACAATGAGCAGTTCTTC.

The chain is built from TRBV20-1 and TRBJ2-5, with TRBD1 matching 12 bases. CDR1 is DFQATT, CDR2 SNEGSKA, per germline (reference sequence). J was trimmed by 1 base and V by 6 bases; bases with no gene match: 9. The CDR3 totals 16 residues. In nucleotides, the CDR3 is TGCAGTGCAGAGCCCGGGACAGGGGGCCCCCAAGAGACCCAGTACTTC. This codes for CSAEPGTGGPQETQYF.

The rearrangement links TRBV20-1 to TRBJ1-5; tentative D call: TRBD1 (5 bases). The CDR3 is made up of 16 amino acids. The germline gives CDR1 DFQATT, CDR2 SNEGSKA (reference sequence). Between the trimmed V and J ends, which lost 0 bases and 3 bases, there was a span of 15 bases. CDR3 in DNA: TGCAGTGCTAGAGATCCCCGGGGCTTTTACAATCAGCCCCAGCATTTT. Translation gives CSARDPRGFYNQPQHF.

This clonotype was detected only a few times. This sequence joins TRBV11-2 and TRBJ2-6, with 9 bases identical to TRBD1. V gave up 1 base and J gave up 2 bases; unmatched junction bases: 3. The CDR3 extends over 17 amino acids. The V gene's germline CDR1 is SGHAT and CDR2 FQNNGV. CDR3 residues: CASSLAQGATGANVLTF. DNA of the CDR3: TGTGCCAGCAGCTTAGCACAGGGGGCAACTGGGGCCAACGTCCTGACTTTC.

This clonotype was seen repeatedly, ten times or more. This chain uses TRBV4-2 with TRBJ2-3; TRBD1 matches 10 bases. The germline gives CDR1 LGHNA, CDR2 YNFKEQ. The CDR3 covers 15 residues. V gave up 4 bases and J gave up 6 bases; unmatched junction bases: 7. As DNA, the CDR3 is TGTGCCAGCAGCCCGGGACAGGGGAATAGTGATACGCAGTATTTT. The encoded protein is CASSPGQGNSDTQYF.

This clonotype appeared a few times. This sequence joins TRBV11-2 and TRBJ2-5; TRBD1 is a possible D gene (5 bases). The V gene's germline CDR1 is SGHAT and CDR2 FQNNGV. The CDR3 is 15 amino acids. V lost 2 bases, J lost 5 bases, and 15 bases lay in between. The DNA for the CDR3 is TGTGCCAGCAGCTTATCGTCAGGGCCCCGGGAGACCCAGTACTTC. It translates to CASSLSSGPRETQYF.

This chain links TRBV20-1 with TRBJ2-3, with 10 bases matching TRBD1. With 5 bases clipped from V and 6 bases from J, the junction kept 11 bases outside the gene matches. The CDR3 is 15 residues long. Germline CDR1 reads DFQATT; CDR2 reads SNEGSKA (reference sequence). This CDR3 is CSASDRGRGRDTQYF. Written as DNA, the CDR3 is TGCAGTGCTTCCGACAGGGGGCGAGGGCGCGATACGCAGTATTTT.

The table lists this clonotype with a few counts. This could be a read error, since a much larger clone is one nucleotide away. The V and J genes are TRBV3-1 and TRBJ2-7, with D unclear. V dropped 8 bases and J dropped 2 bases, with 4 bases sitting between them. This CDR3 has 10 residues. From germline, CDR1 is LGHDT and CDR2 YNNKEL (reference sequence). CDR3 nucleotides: TGTGCCAGCGGGGCCTACGAGCAGTACTTC. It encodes CASGAYEQYF.

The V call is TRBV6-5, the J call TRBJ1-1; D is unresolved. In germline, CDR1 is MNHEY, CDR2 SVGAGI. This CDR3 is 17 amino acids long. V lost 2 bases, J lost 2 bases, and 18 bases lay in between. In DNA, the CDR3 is TGTGCCAGCAGTTACATCGAGGTTGCTAGGGCAAACACTGAAGCTTTCTTT. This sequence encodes CASSYIEVARANTEAFF.

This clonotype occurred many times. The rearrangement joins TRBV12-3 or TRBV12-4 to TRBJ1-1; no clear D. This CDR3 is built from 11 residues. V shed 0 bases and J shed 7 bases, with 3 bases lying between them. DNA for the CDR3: TGTGCCAGCAGTTTAGCGTTTGAAGCTTTCTTT. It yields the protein CASSLAFEAFF.

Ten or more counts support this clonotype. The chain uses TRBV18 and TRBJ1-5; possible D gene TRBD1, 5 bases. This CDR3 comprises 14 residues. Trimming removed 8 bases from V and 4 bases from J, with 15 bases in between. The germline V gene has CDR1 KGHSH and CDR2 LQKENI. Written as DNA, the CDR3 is TGTGCCAGCAGTCCCCCGGGGGGGAATCAGCCCCAGCATTTT. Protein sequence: CASSPPGGNQPQHF.

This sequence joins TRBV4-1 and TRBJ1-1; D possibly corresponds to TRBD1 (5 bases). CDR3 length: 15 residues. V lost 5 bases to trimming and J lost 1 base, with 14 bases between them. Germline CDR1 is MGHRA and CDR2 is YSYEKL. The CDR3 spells CASSSAGTKNTEAFF. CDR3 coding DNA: TGCGCCAGCAGCTCTGCCGGGACTAAGAACACTGAAGCTTTCTTT.

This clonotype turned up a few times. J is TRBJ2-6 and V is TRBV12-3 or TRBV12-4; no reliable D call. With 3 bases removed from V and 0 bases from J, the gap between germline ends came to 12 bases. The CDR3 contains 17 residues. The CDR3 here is CASSLRGSRSGANVLTF. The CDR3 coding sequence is TGTGCCAGCAGTTTGCGCGGTTCCCGCTCTGGGGCCAACGTCCTGACTTTC.

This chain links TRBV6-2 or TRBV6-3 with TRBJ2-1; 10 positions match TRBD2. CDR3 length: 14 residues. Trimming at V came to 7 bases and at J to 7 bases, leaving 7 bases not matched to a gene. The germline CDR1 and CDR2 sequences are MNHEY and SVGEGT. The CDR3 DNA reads TGTGCCAGCACCGCTAGCGGGAGTAAAAATGAGCAGTTCTTC. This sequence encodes CASTASGSKNEQFF.

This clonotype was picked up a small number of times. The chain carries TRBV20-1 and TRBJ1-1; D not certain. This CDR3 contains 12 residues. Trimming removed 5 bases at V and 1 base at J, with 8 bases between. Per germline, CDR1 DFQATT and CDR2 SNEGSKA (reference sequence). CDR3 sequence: CSAGPQNTEAFF. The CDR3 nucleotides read TGCAGTGCTGGGCCCCAGAACACTGAAGCTTTCTTT.

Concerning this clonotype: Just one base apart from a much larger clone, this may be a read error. CDR3 sequence: CASSLGTRYNEQFF. In nucleotides, the CDR3 is TGTGCCAGCAGCTTGGGGACTAGATACAATGAGCAGTTCTTC. J is TRBJ2-1 and V is TRBV7-8, with 8 nucleotides matching TRBD2. Trimming took 3 bases from V and 4 from J; bases not matched to a gene: 2. The CDR3 consists of 14 residues. CDR1 and CDR2 from the germline V gene are SGHVS and FQNEAQ.

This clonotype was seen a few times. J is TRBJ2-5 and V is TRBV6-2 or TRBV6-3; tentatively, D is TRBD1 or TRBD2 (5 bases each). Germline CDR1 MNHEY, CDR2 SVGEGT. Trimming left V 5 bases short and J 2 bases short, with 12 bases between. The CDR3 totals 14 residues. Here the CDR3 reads CASSDPGSQETQYF. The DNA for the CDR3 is TGTGCCAGCAGTGACCCAGGGAGTCAAGAGACCCAGTACTTC.

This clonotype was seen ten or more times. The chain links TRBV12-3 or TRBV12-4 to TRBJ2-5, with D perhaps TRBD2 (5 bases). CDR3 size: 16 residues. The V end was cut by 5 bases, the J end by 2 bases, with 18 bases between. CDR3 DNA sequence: TGTGCCAGCAGTCCAGGACTCCGAGTAAATCAAGAGACCCAGTACTTC. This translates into CASSPGLRVNQETQYF.

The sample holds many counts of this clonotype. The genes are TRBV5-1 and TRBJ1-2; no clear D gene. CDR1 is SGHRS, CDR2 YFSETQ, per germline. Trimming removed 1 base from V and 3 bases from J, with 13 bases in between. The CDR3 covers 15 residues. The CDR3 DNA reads TGCGCCAGCAGCTTGCCTGGTATCCAGGACTATGGCTACACCTTC. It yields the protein CASSLPGIQDYGYTF.

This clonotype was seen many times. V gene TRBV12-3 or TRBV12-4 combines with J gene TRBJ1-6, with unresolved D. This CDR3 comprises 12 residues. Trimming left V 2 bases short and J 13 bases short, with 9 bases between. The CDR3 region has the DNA TGTGCCAGCAGTTTAAATGGGCAGCCCCTCCACTTT. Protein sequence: CASSLNGQPLHF.

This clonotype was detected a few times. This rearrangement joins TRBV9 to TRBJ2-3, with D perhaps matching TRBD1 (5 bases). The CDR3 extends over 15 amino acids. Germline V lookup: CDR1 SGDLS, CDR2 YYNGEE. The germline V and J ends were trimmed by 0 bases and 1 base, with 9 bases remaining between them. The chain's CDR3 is CASSVGRARTDTQYF. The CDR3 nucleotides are TGTGCCAGCAGCGTAGGCAGGGCCCGCACAGATACGCAGTATTTT.

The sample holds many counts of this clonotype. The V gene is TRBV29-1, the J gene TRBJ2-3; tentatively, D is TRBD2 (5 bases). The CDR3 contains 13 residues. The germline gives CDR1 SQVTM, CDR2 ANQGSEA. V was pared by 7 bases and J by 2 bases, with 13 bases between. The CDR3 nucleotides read TGCAGCGCCGACGCTCTAGCCACAGATACGCAGTATTTT. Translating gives CSADALATDTQYF.

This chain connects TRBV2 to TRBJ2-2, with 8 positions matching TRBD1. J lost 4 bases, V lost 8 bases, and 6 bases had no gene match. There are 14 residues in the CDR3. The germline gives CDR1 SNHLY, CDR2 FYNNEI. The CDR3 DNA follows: TGTGCCAGCCGGACAGGGACGACCACCGGGGAGCTGTTTTTT. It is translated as CASRTGTTTGELFF. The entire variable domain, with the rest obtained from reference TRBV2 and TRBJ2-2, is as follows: EPEVTQTPSHQVTQMGQEVILRCVPISNHLYFYWYRQILGQKVEFLVSFYNNEISEKSEIFDDQFSVERPDGSNFTLKIRSTKLEDSAMYFCASRTGTTTGELFFGEGSRLTVL.

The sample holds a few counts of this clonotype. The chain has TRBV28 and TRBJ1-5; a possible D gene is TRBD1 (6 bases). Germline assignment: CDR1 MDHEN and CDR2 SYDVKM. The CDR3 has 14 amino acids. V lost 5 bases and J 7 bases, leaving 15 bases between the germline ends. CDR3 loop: CASSILQGRQPQHF. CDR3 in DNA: TGTGCCAGCAGTATACTTCAGGGGAGGCAGCCCCAGCATTTT.

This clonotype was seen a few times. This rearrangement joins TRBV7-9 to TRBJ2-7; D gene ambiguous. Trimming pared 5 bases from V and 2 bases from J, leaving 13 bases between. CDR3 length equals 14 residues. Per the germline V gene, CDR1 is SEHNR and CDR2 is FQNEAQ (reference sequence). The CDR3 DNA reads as TGTGCCAGCAGCCCCTCCCCGGCGACCTACGAGCAGTACTTC. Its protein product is CASSPSPATYEQYF. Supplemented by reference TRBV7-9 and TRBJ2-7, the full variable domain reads DTGVSQNPRHKITKRGQNVTFRCDPISEHNRLYWYRQTLGQGPEFLTYFQNEAQLEKSRLLSDRFSAERPKGSFSTLEIQRTEQGDSAMYLCASSPSPATYEQYFGPGTRLTVT.

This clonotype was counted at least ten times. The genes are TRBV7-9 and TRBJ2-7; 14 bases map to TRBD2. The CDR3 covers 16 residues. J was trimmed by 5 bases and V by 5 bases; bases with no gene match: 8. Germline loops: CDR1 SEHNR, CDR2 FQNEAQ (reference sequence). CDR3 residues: CASSPAPGLAGDEQYF. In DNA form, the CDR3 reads TGTGCCAGCAGCCCAGCACCGGGACTAGCGGGAGACGAGCAGTACTTC.